Sequencing of this T cell receptor (beta chain) was carried out in a study of T cell clones after liver transplantation. Study-wide context: Draws occurred before transplant, before withdrawal, and after complete or failed withdrawal.

V trimming: 0 bases; J trimming: 6 bases; junction bases outside the gene matches: 11. The CDR3 runs to 17 residues. Germline CDR1 reads MGHRA; CDR2 reads YSYEKL. Unstimulated PBMCs were sorted into CD3+CD4+ and CD3+CD8+ populations. Study-level findings and limits: Post-transplant, graft-donor-reactive CD4 TCRbeta sequences in blood dropped significantly in most of the 8 subjects. Graft donor-reactive T cells may have migrated into the graft rather than being deleted.

TCRdb keeps only in-frame clones here, not all; method: immunoSEQ multiplex PCR. Of roughly 56,000 clones detected, 65% to 80% appear once; the ten largest clones hold about 10%. A remark on this clone: Its cognate antigen is unknown.

The sequence derives from a human patient who received a liver transplant. Some T cells may be graft donor cells. The sample here was CD4+ T cells from blood, taken 54 months after liver transplant. The rearrangement joins TRBV4-1 to TRBJ1-2, with 9 bases identical to TRBD1. Here the CDR3 reads CASSQEVSGTGQDGYTF. CDR3 DNA sequence: TGCGCCAGCAGCCAAGAAGTAAGCGGGACAGGGCAGGATGGCTACACCTTC.